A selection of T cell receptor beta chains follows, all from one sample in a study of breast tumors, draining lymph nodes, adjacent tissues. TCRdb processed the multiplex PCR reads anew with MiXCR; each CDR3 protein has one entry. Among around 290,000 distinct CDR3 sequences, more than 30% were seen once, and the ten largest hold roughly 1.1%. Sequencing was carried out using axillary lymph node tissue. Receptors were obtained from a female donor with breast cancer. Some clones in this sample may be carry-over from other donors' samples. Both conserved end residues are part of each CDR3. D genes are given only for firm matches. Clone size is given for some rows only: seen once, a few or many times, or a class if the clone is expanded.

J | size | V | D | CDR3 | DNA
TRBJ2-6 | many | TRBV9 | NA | CASSPNSGANVLTF | TGTGCCAGCAGCCCCAACTCTGGGGCCAACGTCCTGACTTTC
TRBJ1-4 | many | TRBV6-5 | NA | CASSYSGESEKLFF | TGTGCCAGCAGTTACTCGGGGGAGTCTGAAAAACTGTTTTTT
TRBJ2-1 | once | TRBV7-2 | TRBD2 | CASSLGVGGLAGYEQFF | TGTGCCAGCAGCTTAGGAGTGGGGGGACTAGCGGGTTATGAGCAGTTCTTC
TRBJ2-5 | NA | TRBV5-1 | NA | CASSLGSGQDTQYF | TGCGCCAGCAGCTTGGGCTCGGGGCAAGACACCCAGTACTTC
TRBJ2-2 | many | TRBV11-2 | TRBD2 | CASSFGGGRGTGELFF | TGTGCCAGCAGCTTTGGGGGCGGGAGGGGCACCGGGGAGCTGTTTTTT
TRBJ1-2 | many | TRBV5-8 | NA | CASSLASGDGYTF | TGTGCCAGCAGCTTGGCCTCGGGGGATGGCTACACCTTC
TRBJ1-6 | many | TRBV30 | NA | CAWTFGGYNSPLYF | TGTGCCTGGACATTCGGAGGCTATAATTCACCCCTCTACTTT
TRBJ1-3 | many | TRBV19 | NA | CASRKKHPSEDTIYF | TGTGCCAGTAGGAAAAAACACCCCTCGGAGGACACCATATATTTT
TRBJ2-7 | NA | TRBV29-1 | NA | CRTYEQYF | TGCAGGACCTACGAGCAGTACTTC
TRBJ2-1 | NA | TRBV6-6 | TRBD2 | CAPRPSGVAGGPQFF | TGTGCCCCCCGACCGAGCGGGGTAGCGGGAGGGCCACAGTTCTTC
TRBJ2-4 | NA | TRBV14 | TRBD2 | CASSQATGGGNIQYF | TGTGCCAGCAGCCAAGCGACGGGAGGAGGGAACATTCAGTACTTC
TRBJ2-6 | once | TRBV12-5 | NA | CASGLMGPGANVLTF | TGTGCTAGTGGTTTGATGGGGCCTGGGGCCAACGTCCTGACTTTC
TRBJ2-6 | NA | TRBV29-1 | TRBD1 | CSARDRVDGANVLTF | TGCAGCGCAAGGGACAGGGTCGATGGGGCCAACGTCCTGACTTTC
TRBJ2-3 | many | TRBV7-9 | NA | CASSFSIGTDTQYF | TGTGCCAGCAGCTTTTCCATAGGCACAGATACGCAGTATTTT
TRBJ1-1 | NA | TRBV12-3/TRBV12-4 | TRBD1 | CASISRGMNTEAFF | TGTGCCAGCATTTCCAGGGGGATGAACACTGAAGCTTTCTTT
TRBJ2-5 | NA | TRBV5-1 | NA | CASSLELSEQTQYF | TGCGCCAGCAGCCTGGAGCTGAGCGAACAGACCCAGTACTTC
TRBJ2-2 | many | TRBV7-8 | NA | CASSPRAGEDTGELFF | TGTGCCAGCAGCCCTAGGGCAGGCGAGGACACCGGGGAGCTGTTTTTT
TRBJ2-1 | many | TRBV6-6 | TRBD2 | CASSLMTSGLNNEQFF | TGTGCCAGCAGCCTCATGACTAGCGGGCTAAACAATGAGCAGTTCTTC
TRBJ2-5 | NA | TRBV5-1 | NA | CASTPRGNQETQYF | TGCGCCAGCACCCCCCGGGGGAACCAAGAGACCCAGTACTTC
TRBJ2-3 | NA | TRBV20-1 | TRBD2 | CSAEDVSGGNTDTQYF | TGCAGTGCGGAGGACGTCTCGGGAGGAAACACAGATACGCAGTATTTT
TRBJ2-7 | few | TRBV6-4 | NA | CARSLEGYEQYF | TGTGCCAGAAGTCTCGAGGGTTACGAGCAGTACTTC
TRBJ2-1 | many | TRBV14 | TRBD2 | CASSQALAGAYNEQFF | TGTGCCAGCAGCCAAGCGCTAGCGGGAGCCTACAATGAGCAGTTCTTC
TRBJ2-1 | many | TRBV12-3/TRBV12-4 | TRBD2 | CATTLAGGPKDNEQFF | TGTGCCACTACACTAGCGGGAGGACCAAAAGACAATGAGCAGTTCTTC
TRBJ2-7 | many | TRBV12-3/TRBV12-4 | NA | CASRPGLEATYEQYF | TGTGCCAGCAGACCCGGACTGGAGGCAACCTACGAGCAGTACTTC
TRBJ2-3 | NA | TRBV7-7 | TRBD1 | CARAGQGLTDTQYF | TGTGCTAGAGCGGGACAGGGGCTAACAGATACGCAGTATTTT
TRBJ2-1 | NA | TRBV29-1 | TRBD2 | CSVEDLGGVAGPGQFF | TGCAGCGTTGAAGATCTTGGTGGGGTAGCGGGACCGGGGCAGTTCTTC
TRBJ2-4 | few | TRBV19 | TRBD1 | CASSIGRDSKNIQYF | TGTGCCAGTAGTATCGGACGGGACAGCAAAAACATTCAGTACTTC
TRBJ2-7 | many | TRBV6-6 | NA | CASSRVGFYEQYF | TGTGCCAGCAGTAGGGTGGGGTTCTACGAGCAGTACTTC
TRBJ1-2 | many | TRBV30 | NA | CAWKAGLNYGYTF | TGTGCCTGGAAAGCAGGCCTTAACTATGGCTACACCTTC
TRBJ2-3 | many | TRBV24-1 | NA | CATSDGVTDTQYF | TGTGCCACCAGTGATGGCGTCACAGATACGCAGTATTTT
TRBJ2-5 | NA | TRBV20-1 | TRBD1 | CSARDLVGQAVAETQYF | TGCAGTGCTAGAGATCTCGTAGGACAGGCGGTCGCGGAGACCCAGTACTTC
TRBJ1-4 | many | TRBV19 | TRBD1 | CASRTPGTGGEKLFF | TGTGCCAGTAGAACTCCCGGGACAGGGGGGGAAAAACTGTTTTTT
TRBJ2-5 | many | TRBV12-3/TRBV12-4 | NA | CASSHRRAQETQYF | TGTGCCAGCAGTCACCGTCGTGCGCAAGAGACCCAGTACTTC
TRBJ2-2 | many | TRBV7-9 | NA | CASRLQQGNTGELFF | TGTGCCAGCAGACTACAACAGGGGAACACCGGGGAGCTGTTTTTT
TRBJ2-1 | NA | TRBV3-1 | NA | CASAHYDHSAIEQFF | TGTGCCAGCGCGCACTACGACCATAGTGCAATCGAGCAGTTCTTC
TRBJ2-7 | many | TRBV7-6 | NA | CASSLELVGHEQYF | TGTGCCAGCAGCTTGGAACTGGTCGGCCACGAGCAGTACTTC
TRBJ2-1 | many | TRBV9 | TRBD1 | CASSVDGQDHEQFF | TGTGCCAGCAGCGTAGATGGACAGGACCATGAGCAGTTCTTC
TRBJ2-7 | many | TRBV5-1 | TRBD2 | CASSLRTSGTTSYEQYF | TGCGCCAGCAGCCTACGGACTAGCGGGACCACGTCCTACGAGCAGTACTTC
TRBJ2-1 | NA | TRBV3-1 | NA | CASSQSRNEQFF | TGTGCCAGCAGCCAATCAAGGAATGAGCAGTTCTTC
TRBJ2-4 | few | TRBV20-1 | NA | CSAVPTNPAKNIQYF | TGCAGTGCTGTACCGACAAACCCCGCCAAAAACATTCAGTACTTC